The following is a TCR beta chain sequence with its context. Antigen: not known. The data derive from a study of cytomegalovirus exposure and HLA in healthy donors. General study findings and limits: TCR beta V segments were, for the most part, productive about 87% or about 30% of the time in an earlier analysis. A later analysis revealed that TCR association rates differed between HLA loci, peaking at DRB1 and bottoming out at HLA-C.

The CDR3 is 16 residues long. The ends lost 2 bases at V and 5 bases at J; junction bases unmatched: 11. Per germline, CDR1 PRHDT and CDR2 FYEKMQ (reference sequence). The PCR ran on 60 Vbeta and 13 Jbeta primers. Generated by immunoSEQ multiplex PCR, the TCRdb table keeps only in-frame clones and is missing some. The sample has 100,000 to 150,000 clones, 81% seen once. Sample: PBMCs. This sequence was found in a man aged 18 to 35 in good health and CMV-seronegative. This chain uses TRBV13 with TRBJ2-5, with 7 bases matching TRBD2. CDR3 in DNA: TGTGCCAGCAGCTTACGTGCGGCTAGCGGACGGGAGACCCAGTACTTC. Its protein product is CASSLRAASGRETQYF.